The 4 T cell receptor beta chains below all came from one sample that was sequenced in a study of graft-versus-host responses after intestinal transplantation. The antigens these receptors bind are not known. Data came from immunoSEQ multiplex PCR; TCRdb stores just in-frame clones and leaves some out. The repertoire holds 70,000 or so clones, with about 80% as singletons. This material consisted of unstimulated CD4+ T cells sorted from spleen or lymph node cells, taken before transplant. The receptor set was obtained from a human donor who was the organ donor for an intestinal transplant.

The V gene is TRBV19, the J gene TRBJ2-3, with D perhaps matching TRBD1 (5 bases). The V gene's germline CDR1 is LNHDA and CDR2 SQIVND (reference sequence). This CDR3 region has 15 residues. Trimming took off 4 bases at V and 4 bases at J, with 15 bases between the two ends. CDR3 coding DNA: TGTGCCAGTAGTAAAGGGGCAGGGTGGGCAGATACGCAGTATTTT. Encoded protein: CASSKGAGWADTQYF. Using reference TRBV19 and TRBJ2-3 for the parts outside the CDR3, the full variable domain is DGGITQSPKYLFRKEGQNVTLSCEQNLNHDAMYWYRQDPGQGLRLIYYSQIVNDFQKGDIAEGYSVSREKKESFPLTVTSAQKNPTAFYLCASSKGAGWADTQYFGPGTRLTVL.

V and J are TRBV7-2 and TRBJ1-4; D remains ambiguous. Germline V CDR1 and CDR2: SGHTA, FQGNSA. Between the trimmed V and J ends, which lost 1 base and 1 base, there was a span of 7 bases. CDR3 length: 15 residues. The DNA for the CDR3 is TGTGCCAGCAGCTTAGGGCCGGGAACTAATGAAAAACTGTTTTTT. Translating it yields CASSLGPGTNEKLFF.

This clone was seen just once. The chain uses TRBV30 and TRBJ2-7; 7 bases line up with TRBD2. Losses at the gene ends were 1 base for V and 0 bases for J; bases not matched to a gene: 3. CDR3 length: 14 residues. CDR1 is GTSNPN, CDR2 SVGIG, per germline (reference sequence). The CDR3 nucleotides are TGTGCCTGGAGTGCGTGGGGGGGCTCCTACGAGCAGTACGTC. Translating gives CAWSAWGGSYEQYV.

The CDR3 sequence is CASSGQGGEKLFF. The CDR3 DNA sequence: TGTGCCAGCAGTGGACAGGGTGGGGAAAAACTGTTTTTT. The chain uses TRBV2 and TRBJ1-4; 7 bases match TRBD1. CDR3 length: 13 amino acids. Germline loops: CDR1 SNHLY, CDR2 FYNNEI. Unmatched junction bases numbered 4, after V lost 4 bases and J lost 8 bases.